The T cell receptor (beta chain) under discussion was sequenced for a study of T cell responses to AZD1222 COVID-19 vaccine. Study background: Timing groups of about 4 and about 12 weeks for second doses were pooled.

On this clone itself: Its antigen is as yet unknown.

Assay: immunoSEQ multiplex PCR; the TCRdb copy retains only in-frame clones and omits some. The sample yields about 67,000 clones, under 90% seen once. Study-wide results and caveats: White British ancestry dominated among donors, who included more females, and clonal diversity was possibly underestimated. At baseline, just six or seven AZD1222 recipients tested seropositive. Spike regions recognized by vaccine-associated CD4 TCRs spanned the protein, led by 160-218 and 743-854.

With 2 bases removed from V and 2 bases from J, the gap between germline ends came to 14 bases. The germline CDR1 and CDR2 sequences are SGHRS and YFSETQ. The CDR3 is made up of 16 amino acids. The starting material was peripheral blood, obtained on day 0 of AZD1222 vaccination. The chain employs TRBV5-1 and TRBJ1-3; D remains unclear. This sequence was found in an adult in good health. CDR3 nucleotide sequence: TGCGCCAGCAGCTTAACGTCAGGACCAGCTGGAAACACCATATATTTT. Its protein product is CASSLTSGPAGNTIYF.